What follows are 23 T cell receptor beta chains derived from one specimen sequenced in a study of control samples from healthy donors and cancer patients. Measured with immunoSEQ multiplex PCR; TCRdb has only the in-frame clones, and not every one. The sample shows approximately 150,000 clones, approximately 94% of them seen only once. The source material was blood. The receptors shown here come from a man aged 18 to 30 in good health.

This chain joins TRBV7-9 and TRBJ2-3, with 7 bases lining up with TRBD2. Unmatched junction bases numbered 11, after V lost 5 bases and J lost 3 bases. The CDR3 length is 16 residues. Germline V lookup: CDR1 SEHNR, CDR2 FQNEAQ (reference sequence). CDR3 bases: TGTGCCAGCAGCCCCACTGCGGGGGAGGGAACAGATACGCAGTATTTT. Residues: CASSPTAGEGTDTQYF.

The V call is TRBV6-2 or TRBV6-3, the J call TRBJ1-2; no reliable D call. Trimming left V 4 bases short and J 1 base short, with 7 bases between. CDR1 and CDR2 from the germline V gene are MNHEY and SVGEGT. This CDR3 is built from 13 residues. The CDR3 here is CASSSTVNYGYTF. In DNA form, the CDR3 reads TGTGCCAGCAGTTCCACAGTTAACTATGGCTACACCTTC.

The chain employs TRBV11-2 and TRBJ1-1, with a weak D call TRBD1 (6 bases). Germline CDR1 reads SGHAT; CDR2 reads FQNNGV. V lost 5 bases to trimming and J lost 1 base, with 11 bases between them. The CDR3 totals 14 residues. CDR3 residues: CASSRRQENTEAFF. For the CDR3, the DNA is TGTGCCAGCAGCCGACGACAGGAGAACACTGAAGCTTTCTTT.

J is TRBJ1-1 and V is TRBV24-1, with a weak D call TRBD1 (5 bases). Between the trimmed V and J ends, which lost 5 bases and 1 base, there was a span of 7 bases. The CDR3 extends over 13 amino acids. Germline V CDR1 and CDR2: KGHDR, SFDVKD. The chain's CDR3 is CATSGRANTEAFF. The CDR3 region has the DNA TGTGCCACCAGTGGCAGGGCGAACACTGAAGCTTTCTTT.

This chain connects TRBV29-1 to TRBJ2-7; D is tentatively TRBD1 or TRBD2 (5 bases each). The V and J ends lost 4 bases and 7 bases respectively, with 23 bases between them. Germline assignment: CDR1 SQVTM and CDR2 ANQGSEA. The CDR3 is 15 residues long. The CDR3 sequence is CSVAQPVGPPSEQYF. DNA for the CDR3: TGCAGCGTTGCTCAACCGGTGGGACCACCGTCGGAGCAGTACTTC.

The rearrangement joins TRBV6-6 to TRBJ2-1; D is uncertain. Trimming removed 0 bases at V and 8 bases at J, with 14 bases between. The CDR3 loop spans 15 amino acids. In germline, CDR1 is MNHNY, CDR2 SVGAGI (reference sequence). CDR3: CASSYSLRRGDEQFF. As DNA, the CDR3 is TGTGCCAGCAGTTACTCACTTAGGCGAGGAGATGAGCAGTTCTTC.

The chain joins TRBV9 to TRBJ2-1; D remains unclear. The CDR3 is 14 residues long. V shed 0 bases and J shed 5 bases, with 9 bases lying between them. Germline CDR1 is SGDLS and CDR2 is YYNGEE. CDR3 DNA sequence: TGTGCCAGCAGCGTAGATTCCCCGCACAATGAGCAGTTCTTC. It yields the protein CASSVDSPHNEQFF. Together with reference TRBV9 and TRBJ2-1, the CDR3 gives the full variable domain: DSGVTQTPKHLITATGQRVTLRCSPRSGDLSVYWYQQSLDQGLQFLIQYYNGEERAKGNILERFSAQQFPDLHSELNLSSLELGDSALYFCASSVDSPHNEQFFGPGTRLTVL.

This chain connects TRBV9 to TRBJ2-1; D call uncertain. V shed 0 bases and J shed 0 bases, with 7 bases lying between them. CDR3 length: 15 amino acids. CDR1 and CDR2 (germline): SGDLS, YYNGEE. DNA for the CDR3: TGTGCCAGCAGCGTAGGGCTCTTCTCCTACAATGAGCAGTTCTTC. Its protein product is CASSVGLFSYNEQFF.

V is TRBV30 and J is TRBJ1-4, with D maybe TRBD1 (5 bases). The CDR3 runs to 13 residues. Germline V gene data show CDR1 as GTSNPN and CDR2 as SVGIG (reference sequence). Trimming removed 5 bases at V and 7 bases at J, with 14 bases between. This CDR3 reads CAWDRGGGEKLFF. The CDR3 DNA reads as TGTGCCTGGGACCGGGGGGGTGGTGAAAAACTGTTTTTT.

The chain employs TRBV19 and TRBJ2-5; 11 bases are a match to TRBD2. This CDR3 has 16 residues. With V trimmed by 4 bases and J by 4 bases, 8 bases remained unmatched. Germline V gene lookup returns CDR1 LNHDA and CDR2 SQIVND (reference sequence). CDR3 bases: TGTGCCAGTAGTACCCCGGGGGGGACTAGCGGAGAGACCCAGTACTTC. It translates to CASSTPGGTSGETQYF.

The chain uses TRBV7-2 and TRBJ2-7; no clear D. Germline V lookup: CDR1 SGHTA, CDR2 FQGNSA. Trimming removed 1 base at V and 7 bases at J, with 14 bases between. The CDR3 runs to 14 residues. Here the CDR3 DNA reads TGTGCCAGCAGCTTAGAAGTGGGTGTCCGGGAGCAGTACTTC. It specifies CASSLEVGVREQYF.

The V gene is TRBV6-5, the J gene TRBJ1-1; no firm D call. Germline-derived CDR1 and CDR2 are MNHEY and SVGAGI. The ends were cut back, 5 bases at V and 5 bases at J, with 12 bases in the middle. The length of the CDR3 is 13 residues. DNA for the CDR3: TGTGCCAGCAGTCCCGAGGCGGTTACTGAAGCTTTCTTT. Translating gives CASSPEAVTEAFF.

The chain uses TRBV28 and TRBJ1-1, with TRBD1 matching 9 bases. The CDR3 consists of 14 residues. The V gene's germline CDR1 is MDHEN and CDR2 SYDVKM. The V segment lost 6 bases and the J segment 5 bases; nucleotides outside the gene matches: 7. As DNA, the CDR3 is TGTGCCAGCAGGGGACAGGGCGCAGGGACTGAAGCTTTCTTT. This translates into CASRGQGAGTEAFF.

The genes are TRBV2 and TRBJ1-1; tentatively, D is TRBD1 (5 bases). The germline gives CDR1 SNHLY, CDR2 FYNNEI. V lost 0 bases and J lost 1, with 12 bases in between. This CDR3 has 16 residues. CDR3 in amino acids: CASSEANPGANTEAFF. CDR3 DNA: TGTGCCAGCAGTGAAGCGAACCCCGGGGCGAACACTGAAGCTTTCTTT.

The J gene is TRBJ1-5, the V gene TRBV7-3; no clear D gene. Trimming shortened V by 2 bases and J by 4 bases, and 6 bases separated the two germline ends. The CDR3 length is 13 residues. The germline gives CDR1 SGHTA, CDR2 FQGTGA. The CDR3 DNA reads TGTGCCAGCAGCTTATACGGGAATCAGCCCCAGCATTTT. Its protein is CASSLYGNQPQHF. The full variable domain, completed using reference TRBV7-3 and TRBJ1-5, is GAGVSQTPSNKVTEKGKYVELRCDPISGHTALYWYRQSLGQGPEFLIYFQGTGAADDSGLPNDRFFAVRPEGSVSTLKIQRTERGDSAVYLCASSLYGNQPQHFGDGTRLSIL.

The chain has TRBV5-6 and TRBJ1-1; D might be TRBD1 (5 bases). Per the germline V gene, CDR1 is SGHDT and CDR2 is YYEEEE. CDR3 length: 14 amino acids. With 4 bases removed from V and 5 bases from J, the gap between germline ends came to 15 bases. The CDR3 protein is CASSHGTWATEAFF. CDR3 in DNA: TGTGCCAGCAGCCACGGGACTTGGGCTACTGAAGCTTTCTTT.

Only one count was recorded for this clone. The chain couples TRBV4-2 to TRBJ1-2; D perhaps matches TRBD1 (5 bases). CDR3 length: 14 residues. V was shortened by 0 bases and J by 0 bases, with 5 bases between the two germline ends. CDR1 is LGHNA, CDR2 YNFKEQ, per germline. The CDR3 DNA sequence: TGTGCCAGCAGCCAAGAGGGACCTAACTATGGCTACACCTTC. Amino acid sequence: CASSQEGPNYGYTF.

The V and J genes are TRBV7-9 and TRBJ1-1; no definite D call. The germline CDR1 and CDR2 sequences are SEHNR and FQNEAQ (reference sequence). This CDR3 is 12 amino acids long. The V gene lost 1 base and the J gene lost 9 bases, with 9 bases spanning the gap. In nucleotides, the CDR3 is TGTGCCAGCAGCTTAGTGGCCTCCCAAGCTTTCTTT. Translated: CASSLVASQAFF. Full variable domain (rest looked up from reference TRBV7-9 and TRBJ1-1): DTGVSQNPRHKITKRGQNVTFRCDPISEHNRLYWYRQTLGQGPEFLTYFQNEAQLEKSRLLSDRFSAERPKGSFSTLEIQRTEQGDSAMYLCASSLVASQAFFGQGTRLTVV.

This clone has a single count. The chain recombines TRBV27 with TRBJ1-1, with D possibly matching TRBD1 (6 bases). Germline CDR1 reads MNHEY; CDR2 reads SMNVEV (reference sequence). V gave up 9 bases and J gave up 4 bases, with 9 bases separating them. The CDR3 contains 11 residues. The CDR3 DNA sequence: TGTGCCAGTTGGGGGCGCACTGAAGCTTTCTTT. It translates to CASWGRTEAFF.

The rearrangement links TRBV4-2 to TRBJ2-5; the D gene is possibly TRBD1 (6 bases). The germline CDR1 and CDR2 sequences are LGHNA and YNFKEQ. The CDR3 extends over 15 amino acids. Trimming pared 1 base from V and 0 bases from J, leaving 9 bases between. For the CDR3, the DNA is TGTGCCAGCAGCCAAGCGGGACACCACCAAGAGACCCAGTACTTC. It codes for CASSQAGHHQETQYF.

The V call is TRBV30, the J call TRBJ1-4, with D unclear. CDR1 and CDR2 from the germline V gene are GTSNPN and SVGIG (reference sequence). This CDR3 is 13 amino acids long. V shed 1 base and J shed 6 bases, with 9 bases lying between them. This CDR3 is CAWSDANHEKLFF. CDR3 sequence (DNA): TGTGCCTGGAGTGATGCGAATCATGAAAAACTGTTTTTT.

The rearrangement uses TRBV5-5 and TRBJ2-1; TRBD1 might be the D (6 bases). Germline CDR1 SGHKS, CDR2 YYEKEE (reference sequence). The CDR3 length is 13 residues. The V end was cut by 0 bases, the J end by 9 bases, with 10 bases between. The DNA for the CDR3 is TGTGCCAGCAGCTTGGACAGGGTGGGTGAGCAGTTCTTC. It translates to CASSLDRVGEQFF.

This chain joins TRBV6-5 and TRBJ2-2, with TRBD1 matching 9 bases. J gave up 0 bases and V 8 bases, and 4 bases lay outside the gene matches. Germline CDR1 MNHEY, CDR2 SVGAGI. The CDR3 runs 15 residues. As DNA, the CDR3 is TGTGCCAGCCGAAGGACAGGGGCGAACACCGGGGAGCTGTTTTTT. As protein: CASRRTGANTGELFF.